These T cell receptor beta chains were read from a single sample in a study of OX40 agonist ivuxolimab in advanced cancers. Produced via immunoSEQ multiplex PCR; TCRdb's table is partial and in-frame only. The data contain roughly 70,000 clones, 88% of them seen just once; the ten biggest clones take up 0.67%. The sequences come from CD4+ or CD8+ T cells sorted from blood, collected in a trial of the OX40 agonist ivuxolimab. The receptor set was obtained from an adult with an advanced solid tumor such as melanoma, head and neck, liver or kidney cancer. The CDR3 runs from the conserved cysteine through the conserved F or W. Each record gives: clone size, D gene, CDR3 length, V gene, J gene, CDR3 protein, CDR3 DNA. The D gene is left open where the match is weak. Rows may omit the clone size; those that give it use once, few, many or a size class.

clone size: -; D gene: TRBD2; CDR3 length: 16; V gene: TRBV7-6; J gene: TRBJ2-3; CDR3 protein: CASSLGSGSGGDTQYF; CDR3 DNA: TGTGCCAGCAGCTTAGGTAGCGGGAGCGGTGGAGATACGCAGTATTTT
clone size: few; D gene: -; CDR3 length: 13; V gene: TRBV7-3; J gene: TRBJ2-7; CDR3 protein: CASSMGLRYEQYF; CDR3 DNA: TGTGCCAGCAGCATGGGACTGCGCTACGAGCAGTACTTC
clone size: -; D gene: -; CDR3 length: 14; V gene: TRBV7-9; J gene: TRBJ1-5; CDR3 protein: CASSPQGLNQPQHF; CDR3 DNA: TGTGCCAGCAGCCCCCAGGGTCTCAATCAGCCCCAGCATTTT
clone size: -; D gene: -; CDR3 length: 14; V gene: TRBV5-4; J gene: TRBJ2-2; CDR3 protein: CASRGRGGTGELFF; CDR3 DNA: TGTGCCAGCAGGGGACGTGGGGGGACCGGGGAGCTGTTTTTT
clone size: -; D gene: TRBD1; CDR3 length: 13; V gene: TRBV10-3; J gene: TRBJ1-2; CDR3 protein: CAISGTGDYGYTF; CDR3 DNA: TGTGCCATCAGTGGAACAGGGGACTATGGCTACACCTTC
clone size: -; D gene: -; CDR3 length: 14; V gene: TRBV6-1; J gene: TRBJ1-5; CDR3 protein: CASSAQGENQPQHF; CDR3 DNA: TGTGCCAGCAGTGCACAAGGGGAGAATCAGCCCCAGCATTTT
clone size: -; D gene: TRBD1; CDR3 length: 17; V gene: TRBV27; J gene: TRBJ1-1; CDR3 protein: CASSTGRGMTMNTEAFF; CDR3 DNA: TGTGCCAGCAGTACGGGCAGGGGGATGACCATGAACACTGAAGCTTTCTTT
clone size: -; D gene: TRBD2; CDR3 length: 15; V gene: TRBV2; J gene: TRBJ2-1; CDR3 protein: CASTQRASGYNEQFF; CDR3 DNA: TGTGCCAGCACCCAACGGGCTAGCGGATACAATGAGCAGTTCTTC
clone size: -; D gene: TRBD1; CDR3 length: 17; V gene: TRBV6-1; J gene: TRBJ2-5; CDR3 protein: CASSEAGQGVRIGTQYF; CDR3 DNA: TGTGCCAGCAGTGAAGCCGGACAGGGGGTACGGATCGGGACCCAGTACTTC
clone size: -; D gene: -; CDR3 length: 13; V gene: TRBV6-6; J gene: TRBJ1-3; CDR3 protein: CASSSGEGNTIYF; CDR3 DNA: TGTGCCAGCAGTTCAGGGGAAGGAAACACCATATATTTT
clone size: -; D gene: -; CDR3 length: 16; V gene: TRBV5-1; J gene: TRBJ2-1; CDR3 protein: CASSLMPGAESNEQFF; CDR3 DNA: TGCGCCAGCAGCTTGATGCCGGGAGCCGAATCGAATGAGCAGTTCTTC
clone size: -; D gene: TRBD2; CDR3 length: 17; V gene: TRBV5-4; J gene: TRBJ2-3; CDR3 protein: CASSLAGRERSADTQYF; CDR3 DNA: TGTGCCAGCAGCTTGGCAGGGCGGGAGAGGAGCGCAGATACGCAGTATTTT